A selection of T cell receptor beta chains follows, all from one sample in a study of response to subunit inactivated influenza vaccine. TCRdb passed the RT-PCR reads through MiXCR, listing each CDR3 protein once. The data contain some 600,000 distinct CDR3 sequences, 13% to 15% of them singletons. The specimen comprised PBMCs from blood, sampled approximately 15 days before vaccination. These TCRs come from a man in his forties or fifties who received an inactivated influenza vaccine. Each CDR3 is given with its conserved first and last residue. A D gene is named only where the DNA matches it firmly. The size field is filled for only some rows; it gives once, few, many or a size class.

once | NA | TRBJ2-1 | TRBV19 | CASSILGAYNEQFF | TGTGCCAGTAGTATACTAGGTGCCTACAATGAGCAGTTCTTC
many | TRBD1 | TRBJ2-7 | TRBV5-6 | CASSSPGQENF | TGTGCCAGCAGCTCTCCGGGACAGGAGAACTTC
NA | TRBD1 | TRBJ2-7 | TRBV9 | CASSAGQASSYEQYF | TGTGCCAGCAGCGCAGGACAGGCTAGCTCCTACGAGCAGTACTTC
NA | NA | TRBJ2-5 | TRBV7-3 | CASSPVDGLGTQYF | TGTGCCAGCAGCCCTGTTGACGGACTTGGGACCCAGTACTTC
few | NA | TRBJ2-5 | TRBV24-1 | CATSDFRDPEETQYF | TGTGCCACCAGTGATTTCAGGGACCCGGAAGAGACCCAGTACTTC
many | TRBD2 | TRBJ2-3 | TRBV12-3/TRBV12-4 | CASSPRGGKSTDTQYF | TGTGCCAGCAGTCCGCGGGGGGGCAAGAGCACAGATACGCAGTATTTT
many | NA | TRBJ1-1 | TRBV6-1 | CASSREENTEAFF | TGTGCCAGCAGCAGGGAAGAGAACACTGAAGCTTTCTTT
NA | NA | TRBJ2-2 | TRBV5-1 | CASSAGWDTGELFF | TGCGCCAGCAGCGCAGGATGGGACACCGGGGAGCTGTTTTTT
NA | TRBD2 | TRBJ2-4 | TRBV2 | CASSTSGRQDIQYF | TGTGCCAGCAGTACTAGCGGGAGGCAAGACATTCAGTACTTC
many | NA | TRBJ2-7 | TRBV29-1 | CSVEIRGYEQYF | TGCAGCGTTGAAATCAGGGGCTACGAGCAGTACTTC
NA | NA | TRBJ2-1 | TRBV7-2 | CASSLVWTDEQFF | TGTGCCAGCAGCTTAGTTTGGACAGATGAGCAGTTCTTC
NA | NA | TRBJ2-6 | TRBV12-3/TRBV12-4 | CASRAAGNVLTF | TGTGCCAGCAGAGCAGCGGGCAACGTCCTGACTTTC
many | NA | TRBJ2-5 | TRBV29-1 | CSVDAALLQETQYF | TGCAGCGTTGATGCTGCCCTATTACAAGAGACCCAGTACTTC
NA | TRBD2 | TRBJ2-5 | TRBV7-6 | CASSSRLAGPTGETQYF | TGTGCCAGCAGCAGCAGACTAGCGGGTCCGACGGGAGAGACCCAGTACTTC
NA | TRBD1 | TRBJ2-3 | TRBV4-3 | CASSQTPGQGGDTQYF | TGCGCCAGCAGCCAGACACCGGGACAGGGAGGAGATACGCAGTATTTT
NA | NA | TRBJ2-1 | TRBV4-2 | CASSQERARHNEQFF | TGTGCCAGCAGCCAAGAGAGGGCGAGACACAATGAGCAGTTCTTC
many | TRBD2 | TRBJ2-2 | TRBV10-3 | CAITGTSGNTGELFF | TGTGCCATCACCGGGACTAGCGGGAACACCGGGGAGCTGTTTTTT
few | NA | TRBJ2-3 | TRBV7-9 | CASSLPSVGDTQYF | TGTGCCAGCAGCTTGCCCTCAGTGGGTGATACGCAGTATTTT
NA | NA | TRBJ2-7 | TRBV4-3 | CASSQWQGAYEQYF | TGCGCCAGCAGCCAATGGCAGGGTGCCTACGAGCAGTACTTC
few | TRBD2 | TRBJ2-7 | TRBV7-2 | CASSLQRGGHEQYF | TGTGCCAGCAGCCTGCAGCGGGGGGGCCACGAGCAGTACTTC
NA | TRBD1 | TRBJ2-7 | TRBV5-1 | CASSGGTGNIPYEQYF | TGCGCCAGCAGCGGCGGGACAGGGAATATTCCATACGAGCAGTACTTC
NA | NA | TRBJ2-1 | TRBV14 | CASSQRFGAGSYNEQFF | TGTGCCAGCAGCCAAAGATTTGGGGCGGGCTCCTACAATGAGCAGTTCTTC
few | NA | TRBJ2-7 | TRBV5-5 | CASSLILGSYEQYF | TGTGCCAGCAGCTTAATCCTTGGCTCCTACGAGCAGTACTTC
NA | TRBD1 | TRBJ1-1 | TRBV20-1 | CSALTGMNTEAFF | TGCAGTGCCCTGACAGGGATGAACACTGAAGCTTTCTTT
few | NA | TRBJ2-1 | TRBV5-6 | CASSLRGANEQFF | TGTGCCAGCAGCTTGCGGGGGGCCAATGAGCAGTTCTTC
NA | TRBD1 | TRBJ2-7 | TRBV27 | CASKPRTGSSYEQYF | TGTGCCAGCAAGCCTCGGACAGGGTCTTCCTACGAGCAGTACTTC
NA | NA | TRBJ1-4 | TRBV28 | CASSPALIPQKQFF | TGTGCCAGCAGTCCAGCTCTAATCCCCCAAAAACAGTTTTTT
few | NA | TRBJ1-3 | TRBV4-1 | CASSLYPGQRGDTIYF | TGCGCCAGCAGCCTCTATCCGGGCCAACGTGGGGACACCATATATTTT
NA | NA | TRBJ2-2 | TRBV28 | CASSTTNYRRELFF | TGTGCCAGCAGTACAACGAATTATAGGCGGGAGCTGTTTTTT
few | TRBD1 | TRBJ1-2 | TRBV30 | CAWGAGGTVVPLTF | TGTGCCTGGGGGGCAGGGGGCACGGTGGTACCCCTCACCTTC
NA | TRBD1 | TRBJ2-5 | TRBV2 | CASRDRGETQYF | TGTGCCAGCAGGGACAGGGGAGAGACCCAGTACTTC
NA | TRBD1 | TRBJ1-2 | TRBV6-5 | CASSYQGQGNYGYTF | TGTGCCAGCAGTTACCAGGGACAGGGGAACTATGGCTACACCTTC
few | NA | TRBJ1-5 | TRBV12-3/TRBV12-4 | CASSRGGQIQPQHF | TGTGCCAGCAGTAGGGGGGGTCAGATCCAGCCCCAGCATTTT
few | NA | TRBJ2-2 | TRBV7-9 | CASSLDSRTGELFF | TGTGCCAGCAGCTTGGACAGTAGGACCGGGGAGCTGTTTTTT
NA | TRBD2 | TRBJ2-7 | TRBV11-2 | CASSLLAGVFYEQYF | TGTGCCAGCAGCCTTCTAGCGGGAGTCTTCTACGAGCAGTACTTC
NA | NA | TRBJ2-3 | TRBV6-5 | CASSYGLGGDTQYF | TGTGCCAGCAGTTACGGGTTGGGGGGAGATACGCAGTATTTT
few | NA | TRBJ2-7 | TRBV28 | CASSPDRLMSSYEQYF | TGTGCCAGCAGCCCAGACAGGCTAATGAGCTCCTACGAGCAGTACTTC
many | TRBD2 | TRBJ2-1 | TRBV24-1 | CATSDWDYLFF | TGTGCCACCAGTGATTGGGACTACCTGTTCTTC
many | NA | TRBJ1-1 | TRBV6-5 | CASRGGLTEAFF | TGTGCCAGCAGGGGTGGGCTGACTGAAGCTTTCTTT